Listed here are 5 T cell receptor beta chains from one sample, sequenced in a study of T cells in women clearing cervical HPV infection. The data were produced by immunoSEQ multiplex PCR, yet TCRdb's version contains in-frame clones alone and is incomplete. This table lists 25,000 to 40,000 clones. Sequenced material: blood buffy coat. These receptors came from a woman between 18 and 70 years old with a cervical HPV16 infection that either progressed to CIN3+ or cleared (not recorded which).

Of note for this clone: The sequence runs out 3 residues before the end of the CDR3; the remainder is reconstructed from the germline J gene. The chain has TRBV2 and TRBJ1-2; D gene uncertain. The germline CDR1 and CDR2 sequences are SNHLY and FYNNEI. The CDR3 is 11 amino acids. The chain's CDR3 is CASRVSYDYTF. The covered CDR3 bases are TGTGCCAGCCGGGTCAGCTACGAC.

Concerning this clone: The read gets to within 3 residues of the CDR3 end, and the germline J gene fills in the rest. The gene calls are TRBV30 and TRBJ2-4, with unresolved D. The germline CDR1 and CDR2 sequences are GTSNPN and SVGIG (reference sequence). The CDR3 covers 11 residues. The DNA read from the CDR3 is TGTGCCTGGAGTGTGGAAAGGGCT. As protein: CAWSVERA. The entire CDR3 sequence reads CAWSVERAQYF.

A note on this clone: The sequenced fragment ends 3 residues before the CDR3 boundary, so the rest is inferred from the germline J gene. The rearrangement uses TRBV2 and TRBJ2-1; no reliable D call. The CDR3 has 13 amino acids. Germline lookup yields CDR1 SNHLY and CDR2 FYNNEI. The ends were cut back, 3 bases at V and 3 bases at J, with 6 bases in the middle. CDR3 DNA, as far as it was read: TGTGCCAGCAGTGACTCTAGCTACAATGAG. It yields the protein CASSDSSYNE. The entire CDR3 protein is CASSDSSYNEQFF.

Comment on this clone: The read terminates 3 residues before the CDR3 end, so the remaining end is supplied by the germline J gene. The chain joins TRBV5-5 to TRBJ1-1; TRBD1 matches at 12 bases. The CDR3 is 15 amino acids. The germline V gene has CDR1 SGHKS and CDR2 YYEKEE (reference sequence). CDR3: CASSSPGQGAREAFF. CDR3 DNA (partial): TGTGCCAGCAGCTCTCCGGGACAGGGGGCTCGAGAA.

As concerns this clone: The read ends 3 residues early relative to the CDR3; the germline J gene fills the gap. The V and J genes are TRBV18 and TRBJ1-2, with 7 nucleotides matching TRBD1. Germline CDR1 and CDR2: KGHSH and LQKENI. The CDR3 totals 15 residues. CDR3 residues: CASSPPVGQADGYTF. Incomplete CDR3 DNA: TGTGCCAGCTCACCACCGGTCGGACAGGCCGACGGC.